This is a list of T cell receptor beta chains from one sample in a study of T cell responses to AZD1222 COVID-19 vaccine. Only in-frame clones appear in the TCRdb table, and some are missing; sequencing was by immunoSEQ multiplex PCR. The sample records 130,000 to 150,000 clones, roughly nine tenths being singletons. The source was peripheral blood, collected 28 days after the second AZD1222 dose. These receptors were taken from an adult who received the AZD1222 COVID-19 vaccine. Both conserved end residues are part of each CDR3. Fields, in order: J gene, V gene, clone size, D gene, CDR3 DNA, CDR3 protein. A D gene is named only where the DNA matches it firmly. Where a row states a size, it is once, few, many or the class of an expanded clone; other rows omit it.

>TRBJ1-2|TRBV9|NA|NA
TGTGCCAGCAGCGTAGGTAGGGGTGGCTACACCTTC
CASSVGRGGYTF
>TRBJ2-1|TRBV5-1|NA|TRBD2
TGCGCCAGCAGCCAAGGACTAGCGGGAGGGCCGCAAAATGAGCAGTTCTTC
CASSQGLAGGPQNEQFF
>TRBJ1-2|TRBV7-2|NA|NA
TGTGCCAGCAGCTTACGGGGCGGAGGCCGGGGGGGTTCTCTCTATGGCTACACCTTC
CASSLRGGGRGGSLYGYTF
>TRBJ1-2|TRBV7-9|NA|NA
TGTGCCAGCAGCTTAAAGGAATCCAACTATGGCTACACCTTC
CASSLKESNYGYTF
>TRBJ2-5|TRBV5-1|once|NA
TGCGCCAGCAGCTTGTCCGGGGGTTGGGAGACCCAGTACTTC
CASSLSGGWETQYF
>TRBJ2-5|TRBV5-1|few|TRBD2
TGCGCCAGCAGCTTAGCGGGGGCCCCGCAAGAGACCCAGTACTTC
CASSLAGAPQETQYF
>TRBJ2-5|TRBV27|NA|TRBD1
TGTGCCAGCAGTTCCCACCGGGACAGGGGAGAGACCCAGTACTTC
CASSSHRDRGETQYF
>TRBJ1-1|TRBV29-1|NA|NA
TGCAGCGTGAAGGAGAACACTGAAGCTTTCTTT
CSVKENTEAFF
>TRBJ2-1|TRBV6-5|few|TRBD2
TGTGCCAGTACCGGGACTAGCGGGAGTGATGAGCAGTTCTTC
CASTGTSGSDEQFF
>TRBJ2-5|TRBV5-8|NA|NA
TGTGCCAGCAGCAACCCCGGGGGCCTCCGGGAGACCCAGTACTTC
CASSNPGGLRETQYF
>TRBJ2-1|TRBV27|NA|TRBD2
TGTGCCAGCGCAGCAGGACTAGCGACCGCCAATGAGCAGTTCTTC
CASAAGLATANEQFF
>TRBJ1-2|TRBV20-1|NA|NA
TGCAGTGCTATTCTCCGGGAGGGCTACACCTTC
CSAILREGYTF
>TRBJ1-2|TRBV19|once|NA
TGTGCCAGTAGTCTATTCTCCGGGCGGATGAGGAACTATGGCTACACCTTC
CASSLFSGRMRNYGYTF
>TRBJ1-2|TRBV14|NA|NA
TGTGCCAGCAGCCAAGACAGGGGTGGCTACACCTTC
CASSQDRGGYTF
>TRBJ1-6|TRBV7-2|once|NA
TGTGCCAGCAGCTTGAGGGCAGTTGGGACTATGGCACCCCTCCACTTT
CASSLRAVGTMAPLHF
>TRBJ2-3|TRBV5-4|NA|TRBD1
TGTGCCAGCAGCTACCAGACAGGGCCCACAGATACGCAGTATTTT
CASSYQTGPTDTQYF
>TRBJ2-3|TRBV2|NA|NA
TGTGCCAGCAGTGCGCCCAGCTCCGGGAGTGGGGTTAGCACAGATACGCAGTATTTT
CASSAPSSGSGVSTDTQYF
>TRBJ1-1|TRBV2|NA|NA
TGTGCCAGCAGTGATGGGAAGGGGTTCACCTTGAACACTGAAGCTTTCTTT
CASSDGKGFTLNTEAFF
>TRBJ1-1|TRBV11-2|NA|TRBD1
TGTGCCAGCAGATCCGGGACAGGCTATCCGAGAGCTTTCTTT
CASRSGTGYPRAFF
>TRBJ2-2|TRBV3-1/TRBV3-2|NA|TRBD1
TGTGCCAGCAGCCAATGGGACAGGGGAAACACCGGGGAGCTGTTTTTT
CASSQWDRGNTGELFF
>TRBJ2-5|TRBV7-2|NA|NA
TGTGCCAGCAGCTTAGTAGTGGGAGAGACCCAGTACTTC
CASSLVVGETQYF
>TRBJ1-2|TRBV30|NA|TRBD1
TGTGCCTGGTCGACAGGGTATGGCTACACCTTC
CAWSTGYGYTF
>TRBJ2-5|TRBV7-2|NA|NA
TGTGCCAGCAGCCCAAGCGGGGGACAGGGAGAGACCCAGTACTTC
CASSPSGGQGETQYF
>TRBJ1-5|TRBV15|NA|NA
TGTGCCACCAGCAGAGCAAAGGGGGTGGATCAGCCCCAGCATTTT
CATSRAKGVDQPQHF
>TRBJ1-6|TRBV25-1|NA|TRBD1
TGTGCCAGCAGTGAATTAAAGGGACAGGGGGGGAATTCACCCCTCCACTTT
CASSELKGQGGNSPLHF
>TRBJ2-2|TRBV19|NA|TRBD2
TGTGCCAGTAGTATAAAGACTAGCGGCACCGGAGAGCTGTTTTTT
CASSIKTSGTGELFF
>TRBJ2-1|TRBV5-1|NA|TRBD1
TGCGCCAGCAGCATGGGACAGGGAGATGAGCAGTTCTTC
CASSMGQGDEQFF
>TRBJ2-1|TRBV4-3|NA|TRBD1
TGCGCCAGCAGCCCCGCCCTAGCAGGGGGCTACAATGAGCAGTTCTTC
CASSPALAGGYNEQFF
>TRBJ1-2|TRBV5-4|NA|TRBD1
TGTGCCAGCAGCTCCGAGAGTTTAGGGGGCGCTTATGGCTACACCTTC
CASSSESLGGAYGYTF
>TRBJ2-3|TRBV5-1|NA|NA
TGCGCCAGCAGTGGGGGGTCCCGCACAGATACGCAGTATTTT
CASSGGSRTDTQYF
>TRBJ1-2|TRBV23-1|NA|NA
TGCGCCAGCAGTCCCCTTAGGGCACTCTATGGCTACACCTTC
CASSPLRALYGYTF
>TRBJ1-5|TRBV27|NA|NA
TGTGCCAGCAGTTTAGGGGGCGGCAGACAGCCCCAGCATTTT
CASSLGGGRQPQHF
>TRBJ1-5|TRBV6-5|NA|TRBD1
TGTGCCAGCAGCCCGGGACAGGATAGCAATCAGCCCCAGCATTTT
CASSPGQDSNQPQHF
>TRBJ1-1|TRBV5-1|NA|NA
TGCGCCAGCAGCCCGGGCCCGAACACTGAAGCTTTCTTT
CASSPGPNTEAFF
>TRBJ2-4|TRBV29-1|NA|NA
TGCAGCGCCGATGCAGGGGCCATTCAGTACTTC
CSADAGAIQYF
>TRBJ2-6|TRBV4-2|NA|TRBD1
TGTGCCAGCAGCCACCGGAACGTTGGGACAGAGAAGGCTCTCTCTGGGGCCAACGTCCTGACTTTC
CASSHRNVGTEKALSGANVLTF
>TRBJ1-5|TRBV28|few|NA
TGTGCCAGCAGTTTATCCCGGGTCCAGCCCCAGCATTTT
CASSLSRVQPQHF
>TRBJ1-2|TRBV19|NA|TRBD1
TGTGCCAGTAGCAGGGAACAGGGGATATCTAACTATGGCTACACCTTC
CASSREQGISNYGYTF
>TRBJ1-1|TRBV4-3|NA|NA
TGCGCCAGCAGCCCCTGGGACAAGGACACTGAAGCTTTCTTT
CASSPWDKDTEAFF
>TRBJ2-1|TRBV5-4|NA|TRBD2
TGTGCCAGCAGCTTGGATAGTAGGGCCCGACTAGCGCGGAATGAGCAGTTCTTC
CASSLDSRARLARNEQFF
>TRBJ2-3|TRBV28|NA|NA
TGTGCCAGCTCAGGGGAGGCTTGGGATACGCAGTATTTT
CASSGEAWDTQYF
>TRBJ2-5|TRBV5-1|NA|NA
TGCGCCAGCAGCGAGGGAAGTATGAGTACAGAGACCCAGTACTTC
CASSEGSMSTETQYF
>TRBJ1-1|TRBV9|once|TRBD1
TGTGCCAGCAGCGTAGTAAACGGACAGGGGGCGATCATGAACACTGAAGCTTTCTTT
CASSVVNGQGAIMNTEAFF
>TRBJ2-7|TRBV4-3|NA|TRBD2
TGCGCCAGCAGCCAAGGGGGACTAGCGGCCTACGAGCAGTACTTC
CASSQGGLAAYEQYF
>TRBJ2-7|TRBV5-5|NA|NA
TGTGCCAGCAGCATACTAGTTTCGGCGGGCGAGCAGTACTTC
CASSILVSAGEQYF
>TRBJ2-1|TRBV9|NA|TRBD2
TGTGCCAGCAGCGTAGGCACTAGCGGGAGTCCCTCCTACAATGAGCAGTTCTTC
CASSVGTSGSPSYNEQFF
>TRBJ2-5|TRBV28|once|NA
TGTGCCAGCTCACAGGGAGGAGAGACCCAGTACTTC
CASSQGGETQYF
>TRBJ1-2|TRBV7-2|NA|NA
TGTGCCAGCAGCTTAGATTTCGGGGAGAACTATGGCTACACCTTC
CASSLDFGENYGYTF
>TRBJ1-1|TRBV28|NA|NA
TGTGCCATCAACCAGGTAGCGTTGAACACTGAAGCTTTCTTT
CAINQVALNTEAFF
>TRBJ1-5|TRBV6-2/TRBV6-3|NA|NA
TGTGCCAGCAGTTACTTGGGCGATCAGCCCCAGCATTTT
CASSYLGDQPQHF
>TRBJ2-3|TRBV4-3|NA|NA
TGCGCCAGCAGCCAACGACCAGGGCCCGCCACAGATACGCAGTATTTT
CASSQRPGPATDTQYF
>TRBJ2-7|TRBV4-1|NA|TRBD2
TGCGCCAGCAGCCAAGAACTGGGGAGGGGAGCCTACGAGCAGTACTTC
CASSQELGRGAYEQYF
>TRBJ1-1|TRBV25-1|NA|TRBD1
TGTGCCAGCAGTGAATTGGGTCAGGGGGGCCCCCTGAACACTGAAGCTTTCTTT
CASSELGQGGPLNTEAFF
>TRBJ2-7|TRBV11-2|once|NA
TGTGCCAGCAGGATAACCTACGAGCAGTACTTC
CASRITYEQYF
>TRBJ2-1|TRBV19|NA|TRBD2
TGTGCCAGTAGTATGACTAGCCTTTTTACCTACAATGAGCAGTTCTTC
CASSMTSLFTYNEQFF
>TRBJ1-2|TRBV18|NA|NA
TGTGCCAGCTCCACAGGGCTTGAAAACTATGGCTACACCTTC
CASSTGLENYGYTF
>TRBJ1-1|TRBV19|NA|NA
TGTGCCAGTAGTATTGCCCCCACGGGTGAAGCTTTCTTT
CASSIAPTGEAFF
>TRBJ2-3|TRBV7-9|NA|NA
TGTGCCAGCAGCGTCCCTAGCACAGATACGCAGTATTTT
CASSVPSTDTQYF
>TRBJ1-6|TRBV14|NA|NA
TGTGCCAGCAGCCATTCAGGGCCCTATAATTCACCCCTCCACTTT
CASSHSGPYNSPLHF
>TRBJ2-3|TRBV30|once|NA
TGTGCCTCATCTGAGTTAGGGGCCACAGATACGCAGTATTTT
CASSELGATDTQYF